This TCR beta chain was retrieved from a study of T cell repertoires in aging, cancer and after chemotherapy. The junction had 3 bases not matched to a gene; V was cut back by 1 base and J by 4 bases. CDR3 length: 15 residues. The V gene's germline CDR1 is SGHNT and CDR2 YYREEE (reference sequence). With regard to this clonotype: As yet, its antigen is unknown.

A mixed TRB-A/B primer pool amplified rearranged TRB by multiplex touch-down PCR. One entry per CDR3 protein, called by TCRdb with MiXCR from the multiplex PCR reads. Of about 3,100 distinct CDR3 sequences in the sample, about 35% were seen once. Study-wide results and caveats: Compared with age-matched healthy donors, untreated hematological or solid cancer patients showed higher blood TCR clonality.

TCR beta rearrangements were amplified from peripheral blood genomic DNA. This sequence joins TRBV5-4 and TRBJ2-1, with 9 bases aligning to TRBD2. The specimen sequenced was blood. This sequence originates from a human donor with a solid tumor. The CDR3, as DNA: TGTGCCAGCAGCTTGATAGCGGGAGTTTACAATGAGCAGTTCTTC. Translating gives CASSLIAGVYNEQFF.